This TCR beta chain was identified in a study of shared clonotypes between healthy human individuals. Repertoires were generated with immunoSEQ multiplex PCR, while TCRdb's copy carries only in-frame clones and drops some. The sample lists hundreds of thousands of clones; about 95% were seen once. The length of the CDR3 is 13 residues. The trim removed 6 bases at V and 8 bases at J, leaving 9 bases unmatched. In germline, CDR1 is MNHEY, CDR2 SVGAGI. The sample comprised naive CD4+ T cells sorted from blood. This sample's subset: CD45RA+ positively selected. The receptor's source is a woman under 40 in good health. This chain links TRBV6-5 with TRBJ1-2; 7 bases match TRBD1. This CDR3 is CASSRGTARGYTF. For the CDR3, the DNA is TGTGCCAGCAGCCGGGGGACAGCCCGAGGCTACACCTTC.